This is a list of T cell receptor beta chains from one sample in a study of cytomegalovirus exposure and HLA in healthy donors. Repertoires were generated with immunoSEQ multiplex PCR, while TCRdb's copy carries only in-frame clones and drops some. The profile shows some 180,000 clones, 60% to 85% of them singletons. What was sequenced was PBMCs. All receptors derive from a male donor in good health and CMV-seronegative. Each CDR3 is given with its conserved first and last residue. A D gene is named only where the DNA matches it firmly. Clone size is not always given. Where it is, it says once, few, many or a class for expanded clones.

TRBD1	TRBV27	-	TRBJ2-7	TGTGCCAGCAGTTTATGGGGACAGGGCCGGGACGAGCAGTACTTC	CASSLWGQGRDEQYF
TRBD1	TRBV28	-	TRBJ1-5	TGTGCCAGCAGCGGACAGGCCCCCCGGCCCCAGCATTTT	CASSGQAPRPQHF
-	TRBV5-1	-	TRBJ2-7	TGCGCCAGCAGCTTGGCAGGGGGGCGGCCCTACGAGCAGTACTTC	CASSLAGGRPYEQYF
-	TRBV6-5	-	TRBJ1-5	TGTGCCAGCAGTTACTCGCGGGGAAATCAGCCCCAGCATTTT	CASSYSRGNQPQHF
TRBD2	TRBV6-5	-	TRBJ2-1	TGTGCCAGCAGTTACTCGGGACTAGCGGGAGCTTTTGAGCAGTTCTTC	CASSYSGLAGAFEQFF
-	TRBV4-1	-	TRBJ2-7	TGCGCCAGCAGCCAAGATCCAGGGCCCTACGAGCAGTACTTC	CASSQDPGPYEQYF
TRBD1	TRBV30	few	TRBJ1-1	TGTGCCTGGACACCGGGACAGGGGAACACTGAAGCTTTCTTT	CAWTPGQGNTEAFF
-	TRBV19	-	TRBJ1-5	TGTGCCAGTAGTCCCAAGCCCCAGGGGAGTCAGCCCCAGCATTTT	CASSPKPQGSQPQHF
TRBD1	TRBV18	-	TRBJ1-5	TGTGCCAGCTCACCACAAAAGTTGGGGACAGGGGGCAATCAGCCCCAGCATTTT	CASSPQKLGTGGNQPQHF
-	TRBV30	-	TRBJ2-7	TGTGCCTGGGGGAGGTCCTCCTACGAGCAGTACTTC	CAWGRSSYEQYF
TRBD1	TRBV28	-	TRBJ1-1	TGTGCCAGCAGTACAGGACAGGGGTACACTGAAGCTTTCTTT	CASSTGQGYTEAFF
TRBD2	TRBV6-6	few	TRBJ2-2	TGTGCCAGCATCCCGGGGAGGGAGGGGAACACCGGGGAGCTGTTTTTT	CASIPGREGNTGELFF
-	TRBV5-4	-	TRBJ1-2	TGTGCCAGCAGCTTGGGGACAGCCCCTTGGAATGGCTACACCTTC	CASSLGTAPWNGYTF
-	TRBV6-6	-	TRBJ1-3	TGTGCCAGCACCCCCCGCCCGGTCTCTGGAAACACCATATATTTT	CASTPRPVSGNTIYF
TRBD2	TRBV27	-	TRBJ2-1	TGTGCCAGCCGAGGCTGGGGACTAGCGGGCACATCAAGGTACAATGAGCAGTTCTTC	CASRGWGLAGTSRYNEQFF
-	TRBV4-1	few	TRBJ2-4	TGCGCCAGCAGCCAAGGATTGCAGGGGAAAATTCAGTACTTC	CASSQGLQGKIQYF
TRBD1	TRBV7-2	-	TRBJ2-1	TGTGCCAGCAGCCCCCGGACAGGGGGGCGCAATGAGCAGTTCTTC	CASSPRTGGRNEQFF
-	TRBV7-9	-	TRBJ2-1	TGTGCCAGCAGCTTAGATCCCGAGCTCTCCTACAATGAGCAGTTCTTC	CASSLDPELSYNEQFF
-	TRBV5-1	-	TRBJ1-3	TGCGCCAGCAGCTTGCTTCCGGGGTCTAATGGAAACACCATATATTTT	CASSLLPGSNGNTIYF
-	TRBV7-3	few	TRBJ2-1	TGTGCCAGCAGCTTGCGGTCCTTGCATGAGCAGTTCTTC	CASSLRSLHEQFF
-	TRBV5-1	-	TRBJ2-7	TGCGCCAGCAGCTTGGCCGCTGGCAGCTACGAGCAGTACTTC	CASSLAAGSYEQYF
TRBD2	TRBV5-4	few	TRBJ2-3	TGTGCCAGCAGCTGGGGCCGCGGCGGGGCGGGAGCAGATACGCAGTATTTT	CASSWGRGGAGADTQYF